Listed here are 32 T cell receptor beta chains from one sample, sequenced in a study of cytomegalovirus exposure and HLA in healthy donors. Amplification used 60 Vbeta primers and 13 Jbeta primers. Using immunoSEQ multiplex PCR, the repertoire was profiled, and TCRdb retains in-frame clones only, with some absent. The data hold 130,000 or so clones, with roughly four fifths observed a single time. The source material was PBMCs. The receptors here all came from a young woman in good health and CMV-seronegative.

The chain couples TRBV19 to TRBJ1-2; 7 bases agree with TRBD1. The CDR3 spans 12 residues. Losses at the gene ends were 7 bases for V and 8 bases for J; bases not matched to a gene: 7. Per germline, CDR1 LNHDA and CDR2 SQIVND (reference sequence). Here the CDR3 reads CASTDRVEGYTF. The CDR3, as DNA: TGTGCCAGTACCGACAGGGTCGAAGGCTACACCTTC.

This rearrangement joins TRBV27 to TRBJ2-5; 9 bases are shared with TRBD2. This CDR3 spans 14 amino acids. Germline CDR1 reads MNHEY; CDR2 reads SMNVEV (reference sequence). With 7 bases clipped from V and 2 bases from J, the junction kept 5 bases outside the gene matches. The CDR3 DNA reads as TGTGCCAGCAAGCTAGCGGGACCTCAAGAGACCCAGTACTTC. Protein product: CASKLAGPQETQYF.

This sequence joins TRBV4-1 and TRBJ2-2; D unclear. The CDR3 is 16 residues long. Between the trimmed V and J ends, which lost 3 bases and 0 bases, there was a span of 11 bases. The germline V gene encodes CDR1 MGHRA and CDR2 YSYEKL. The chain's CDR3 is CASSQASKTNTGELFF. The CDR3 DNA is TGCGCCAGCAGCCAGGCCAGTAAGACGAACACCGGGGAGCTGTTTTTT.

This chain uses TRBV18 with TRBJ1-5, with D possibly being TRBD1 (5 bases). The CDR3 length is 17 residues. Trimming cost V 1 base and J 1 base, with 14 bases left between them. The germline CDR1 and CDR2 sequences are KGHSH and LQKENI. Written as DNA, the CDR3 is TGTGCCAGCTCACCACTCGGCGGGGGTTCCAGCAATCAGCCCCAGCATTTT. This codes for CASSPLGGGSSNQPQHF.

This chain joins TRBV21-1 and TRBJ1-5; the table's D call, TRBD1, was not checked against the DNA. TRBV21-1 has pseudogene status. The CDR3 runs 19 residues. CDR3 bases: TGTGCCAGCAGTCTCTCCTGGACAACCAACGGGTTGGTCAATCAGCCCCAGCATTTT. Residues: CASSLSWTTNGLVNQPQHF.

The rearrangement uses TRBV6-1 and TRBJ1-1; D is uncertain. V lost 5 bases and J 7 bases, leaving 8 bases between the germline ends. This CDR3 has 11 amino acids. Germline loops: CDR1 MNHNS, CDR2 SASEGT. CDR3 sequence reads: CASSTPGEAFF. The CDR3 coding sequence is TGTGCCAGCAGTACCCCCGGTGAAGCTTTCTTT.

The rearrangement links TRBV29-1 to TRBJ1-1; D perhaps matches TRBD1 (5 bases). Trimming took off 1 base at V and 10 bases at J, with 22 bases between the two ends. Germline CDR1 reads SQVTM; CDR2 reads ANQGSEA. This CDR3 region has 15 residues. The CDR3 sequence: CSVEGWWGGGGIAFF. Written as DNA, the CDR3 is TGCAGCGTTGAAGGGTGGTGGGGCGGCGGGGGGATAGCTTTCTTT.

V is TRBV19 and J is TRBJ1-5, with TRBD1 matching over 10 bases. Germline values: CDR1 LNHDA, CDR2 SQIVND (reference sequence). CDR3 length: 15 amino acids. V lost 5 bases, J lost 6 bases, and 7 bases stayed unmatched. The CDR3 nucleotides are TGTGCCAGTAGTCCCCGGACAGGGGGGAGTCAGCCCCAGCATTTT. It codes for CASSPRTGGSQPQHF.

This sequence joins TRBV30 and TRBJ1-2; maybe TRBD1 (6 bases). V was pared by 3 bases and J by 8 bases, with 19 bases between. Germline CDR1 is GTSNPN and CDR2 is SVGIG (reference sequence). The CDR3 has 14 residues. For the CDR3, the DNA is TGTGCCTGGAGGCGGCAACAGGGCCTCGCCGGCTACACCTTC. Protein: CAWRRQQGLAGYTF.

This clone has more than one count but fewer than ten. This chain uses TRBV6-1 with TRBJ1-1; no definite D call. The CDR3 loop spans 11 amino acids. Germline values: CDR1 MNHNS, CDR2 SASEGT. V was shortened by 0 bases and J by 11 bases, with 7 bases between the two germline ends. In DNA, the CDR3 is TGTGCCAGCAGTGAAGCAACGAGGGCTTTCTTT. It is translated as CASSEATRAFF.

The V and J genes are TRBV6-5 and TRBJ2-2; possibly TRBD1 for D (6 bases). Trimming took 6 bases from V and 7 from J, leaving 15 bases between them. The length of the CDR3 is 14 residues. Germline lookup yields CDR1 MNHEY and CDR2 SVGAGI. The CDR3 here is CASRGQPEVGELFF. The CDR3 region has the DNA TGTGCCAGCAGGGGACAACCAGAGGTCGGGGAGCTGTTTTTT.

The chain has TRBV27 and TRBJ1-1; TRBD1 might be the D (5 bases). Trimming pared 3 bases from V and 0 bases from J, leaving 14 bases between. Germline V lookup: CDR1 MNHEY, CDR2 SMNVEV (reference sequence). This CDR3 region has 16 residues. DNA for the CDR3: TGTGCCAGCAGTTTTTTTCAGGGTAGGATGAACACTGAAGCTTTCTTT. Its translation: CASSFFQGRMNTEAFF.

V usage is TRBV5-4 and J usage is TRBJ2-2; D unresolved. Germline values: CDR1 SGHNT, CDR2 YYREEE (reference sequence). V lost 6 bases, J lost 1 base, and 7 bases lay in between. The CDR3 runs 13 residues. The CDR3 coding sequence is TGTGCCAGCAACCAGGTGAACACCGGGGAGCTGTTTTTT. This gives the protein CASNQVNTGELFF.

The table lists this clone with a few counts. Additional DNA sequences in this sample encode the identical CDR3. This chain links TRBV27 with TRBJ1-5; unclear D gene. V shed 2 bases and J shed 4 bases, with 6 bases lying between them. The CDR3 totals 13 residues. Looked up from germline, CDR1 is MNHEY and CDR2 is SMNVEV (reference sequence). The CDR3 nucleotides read TGTGCCAGCAGTTTAAGAGGAAATCAGCCCCAGCATTTT. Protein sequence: CASSLRGNQPQHF.

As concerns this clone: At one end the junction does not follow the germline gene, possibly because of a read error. The CDR3 coding sequence is TGTTCCAGCAGTTCATACGACAGGGGGGAAAAACTGTTTTTT. As protein: CSSSSYDRGEKLFF. The chain recombines TRBV7-9 with TRBJ1-4; 9 nucleotides line up with TRBD1. Germline V gene lookup returns CDR1 SEHNR and CDR2 FQNEAQ (reference sequence). This CDR3 contains 14 residues.

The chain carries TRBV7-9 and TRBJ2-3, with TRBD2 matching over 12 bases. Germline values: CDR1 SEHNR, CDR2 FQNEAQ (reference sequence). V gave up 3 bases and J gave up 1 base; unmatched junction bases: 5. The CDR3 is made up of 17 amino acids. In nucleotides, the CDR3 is TGTGCCAGCAGCTTTGGACTAGCGGGATTCGGCACAGATACGCAGTATTTT. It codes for CASSFGLAGFGTDTQYF.

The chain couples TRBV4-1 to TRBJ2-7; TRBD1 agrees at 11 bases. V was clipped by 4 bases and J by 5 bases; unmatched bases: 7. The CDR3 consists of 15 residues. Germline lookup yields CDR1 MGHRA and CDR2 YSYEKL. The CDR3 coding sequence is TGCGCCAGCAGCCGGTTACCGGGACAGGGGGACGAGCAGTACTTC. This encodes CASSRLPGQGDEQYF.

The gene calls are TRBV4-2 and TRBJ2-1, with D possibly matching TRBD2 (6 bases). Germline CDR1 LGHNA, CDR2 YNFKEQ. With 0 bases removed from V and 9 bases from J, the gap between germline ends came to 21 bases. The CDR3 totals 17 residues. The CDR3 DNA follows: TGTGCCAGCAGCCAAGAGGCGACTAGTTGGGGGGTTGGTGAGCAGTTCTTC. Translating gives CASSQEATSWGVGEQFF.

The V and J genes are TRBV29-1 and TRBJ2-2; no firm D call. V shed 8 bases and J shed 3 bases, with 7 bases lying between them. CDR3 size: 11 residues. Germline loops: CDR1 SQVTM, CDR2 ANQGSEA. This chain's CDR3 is CSSLYTGELFF. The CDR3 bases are TGCAGCTCCCTTTACACCGGGGAGCTGTTTTTT.

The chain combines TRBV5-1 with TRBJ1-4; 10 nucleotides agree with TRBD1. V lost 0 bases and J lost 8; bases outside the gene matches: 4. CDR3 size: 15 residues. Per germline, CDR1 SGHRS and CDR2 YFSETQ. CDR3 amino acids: CASSLAGTGEEKLFF. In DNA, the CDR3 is TGCGCCAGCAGCTTGGCCGGGACAGGGGAAGAAAAACTGTTTTTT.

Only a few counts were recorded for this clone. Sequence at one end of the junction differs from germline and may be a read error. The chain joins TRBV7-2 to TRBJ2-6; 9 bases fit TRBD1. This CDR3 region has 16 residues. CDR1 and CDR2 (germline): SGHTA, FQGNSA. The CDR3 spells CASSDRGAGGANGLTF. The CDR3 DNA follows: TGTGCCAGCAGCGACAGGGGGGCTGGGGGGGCCAACGGCCTGACTTTC.

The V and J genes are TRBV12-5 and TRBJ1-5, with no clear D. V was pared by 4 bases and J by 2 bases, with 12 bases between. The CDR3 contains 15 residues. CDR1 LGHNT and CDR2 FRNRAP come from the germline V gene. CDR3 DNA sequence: TGTGCTAGTGGTTCCAGTTTAATCGGCAATCAGCCCCAGCATTTT. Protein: CASGSSLIGNQPQHF.

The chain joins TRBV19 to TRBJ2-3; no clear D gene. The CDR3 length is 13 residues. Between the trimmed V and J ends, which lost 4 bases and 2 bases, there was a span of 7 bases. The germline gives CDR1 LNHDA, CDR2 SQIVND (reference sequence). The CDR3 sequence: CASSTPFTDTQYF. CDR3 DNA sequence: TGTGCCAGTAGTACCCCGTTCACAGATACGCAGTATTTT. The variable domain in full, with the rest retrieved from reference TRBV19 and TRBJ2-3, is DGGITQSPKYLFRKEGQNVTLSCEQNLNHDAMYWYRQDPGQGLRLIYYSQIVNDFQKGDIAEGYSVSREKKESFPLTVTSAQKNPTAFYLCASSTPFTDTQYFGPGTRLTVL.

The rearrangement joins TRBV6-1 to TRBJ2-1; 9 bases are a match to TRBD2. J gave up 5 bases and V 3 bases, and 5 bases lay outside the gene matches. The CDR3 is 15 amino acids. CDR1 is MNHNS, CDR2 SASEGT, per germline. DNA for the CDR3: TGTGCCAGCAGTGATTGGAGCGGGGGGAACAATGAGCAGTTCTTC. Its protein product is CASSDWSGGNNEQFF.

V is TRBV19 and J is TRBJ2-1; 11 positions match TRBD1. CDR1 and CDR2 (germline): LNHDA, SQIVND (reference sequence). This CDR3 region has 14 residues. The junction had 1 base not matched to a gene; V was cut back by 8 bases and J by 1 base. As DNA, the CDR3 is TGTGCCAGTGGGACAGGGGGGTCCTACAATGAGCAGTTCTTC. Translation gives CASGTGGSYNEQFF.

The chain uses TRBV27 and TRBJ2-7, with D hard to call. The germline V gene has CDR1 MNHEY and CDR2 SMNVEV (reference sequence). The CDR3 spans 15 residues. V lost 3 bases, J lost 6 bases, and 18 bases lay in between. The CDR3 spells CASSLRPSGSSEQYF. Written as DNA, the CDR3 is TGTGCCAGCAGTTTGCGTCCTTCGGGTAGCAGCGAGCAGTACTTC.

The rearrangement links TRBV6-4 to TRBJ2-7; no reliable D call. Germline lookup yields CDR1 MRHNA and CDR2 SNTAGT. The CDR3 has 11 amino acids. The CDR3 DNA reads TGTGGTCCGCGGCGGACCTACGAGCAGTACTTC. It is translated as CGPRRTYEQYF.

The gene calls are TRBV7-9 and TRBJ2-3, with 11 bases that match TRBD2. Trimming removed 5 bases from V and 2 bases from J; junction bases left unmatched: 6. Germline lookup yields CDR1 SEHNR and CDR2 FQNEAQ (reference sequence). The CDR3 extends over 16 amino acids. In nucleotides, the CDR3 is TGTGCCAGCAGCCCCGGACTAGCGGGTACCACAGATACGCAGTATTTT. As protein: CASSPGLAGTTDTQYF.

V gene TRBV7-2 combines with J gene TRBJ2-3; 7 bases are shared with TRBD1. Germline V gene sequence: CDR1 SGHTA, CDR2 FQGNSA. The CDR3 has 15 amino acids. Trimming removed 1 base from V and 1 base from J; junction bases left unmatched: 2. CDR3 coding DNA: TGTGCCAGCAGCTTAGTAGGACAGGGCACAGATACGCAGTATTTT. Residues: CASSLVGQGTDTQYF.

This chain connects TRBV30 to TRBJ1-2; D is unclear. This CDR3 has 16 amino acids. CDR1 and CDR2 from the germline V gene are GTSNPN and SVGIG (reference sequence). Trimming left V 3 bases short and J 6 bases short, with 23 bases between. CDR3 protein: CAWRGSHRPLMHGYTF. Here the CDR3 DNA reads TGTGCCTGGAGGGGGAGTCACCGGCCCCTGATGCATGGCTACACCTTC.

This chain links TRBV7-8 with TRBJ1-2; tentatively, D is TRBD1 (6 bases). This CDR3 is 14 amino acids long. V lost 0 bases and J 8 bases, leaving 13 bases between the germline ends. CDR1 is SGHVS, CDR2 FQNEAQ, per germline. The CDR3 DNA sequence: TGTGCCAGCAGCTTAGCGTCACAGGGCTGGGGCTACACCTTC. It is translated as CASSLASQGWGYTF.

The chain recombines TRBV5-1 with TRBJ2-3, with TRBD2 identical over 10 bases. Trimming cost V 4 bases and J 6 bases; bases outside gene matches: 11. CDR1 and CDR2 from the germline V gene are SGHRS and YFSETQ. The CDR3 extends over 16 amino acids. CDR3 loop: CASSATISGGPDTQYF. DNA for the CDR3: TGCGCCAGCAGCGCGACCATTAGCGGGGGGCCCGATACGCAGTATTTT.